Listed below are T cell receptor beta chains from one sample, sequenced in a study of regulatory T cells in long-lasting Graves disease. TCRdb independently ran MiXCR on the multiplex PCR reads; one entry per CDR3 protein. The sample includes hundreds of thousands of distinct CDR3 sequences, around a fifth of them seen just once. This sample comprised peripheral blood mononuclear cells (PBMCs), obtained when the disease was refractory, from a patient treated with antithyroid drugs. The origin of the receptors is a female donor with Graves disease. CDR3s include the opening cysteine and the closing phenylalanine or tryptophan. The D gene is left open where the match is weak. Size tells how often a clone was seen (once, few, many) or the class of an expanded clone, and some rows leave it out.

TRBJ2-3	TRBD1	TRBV12-3/TRBV12-4	few	CASSLNRDRGTDTQYF	TGTGCCAGCAGTTTAAACCGAGACAGGGGGACAGATACGCAGTATTTT
TRBJ1-5	-	TRBV6-1	many	CASRQPRNQPQHF	TGTGCCAGCAGGCAGCCGAGAAATCAGCCCCAGCATTTT
TRBJ2-5	-	TRBV11-2	-	CASSLYGGGQETQYF	TGTGCCAGCAGCTTATACGGCGGAGGCCAAGAGACCCAGTACTTC
TRBJ2-2	-	TRBV29-1	few	CSAGVTGELFF	TGCAGCGCAGGGGTCACCGGGGAGCTGTTTTTT
TRBJ2-4	TRBD1	TRBV7-9	-	CASRRPGTGVHLAKNIQYF	TGTGCCAGCAGGCGTCCCGGGACAGGGGTTCATCTAGCCAAAAACATTCAGTACTTC
TRBJ2-7	-	TRBV12-3/TRBV12-4	many	CASSLGSIYEQYF	TGTGCCAGCAGTCTCGGGTCCATCTACGAGCAGTACTTC
TRBJ1-1	-	TRBV7-3	-	CASSTELNTEAFF	TGTGCCAGCAGCACCGAGCTGAACACTGAAGCTTTCTTT
TRBJ1-1	-	TRBV5-4	few	CASSIPQGGAFF	TGTGCCAGCAGCATTCCCCAGGGAGGCGCTTTCTTT
TRBJ2-2	TRBD1	TRBV9	-	CASSVEGGPPPGELFF	TGTGCCAGCAGCGTAGAAGGGGGCCCTCCTCCCGGGGAGCTGTTTTTT
TRBJ1-6	TRBD1	TRBV20-1	few	CSAQTGGINSPLHF	TGCAGTGCACAGACAGGGGGCATTAATTCACCCCTCCACTTT
TRBJ2-7	TRBD1	TRBV10-3	-	CAISGTGGSEQYF	TGTGCCATCAGTGGGACAGGGGGGAGCGAGCAGTACTTC
TRBJ1-5	TRBD1	TRBV18	-	CASSPPGTDSNQPQHF	TGTGCCAGCTCACCACCGGGGACAGACAGCAATCAGCCCCAGCATTTT
TRBJ2-7	TRBD2	TRBV19	few	CASSISLAGRSYEQYF	TGTGCCAGTAGTATTTCTTTAGCGGGACGCTCCTACGAGCAGTACTTC
TRBJ1-1	-	TRBV6-2/TRBV6-3	few	CASRKGGRGEAFF	TGTGCCAGCAGGAAGGGGGGGCGGGGTGAAGCTTTCTTT
TRBJ1-2	-	TRBV28	few	CASTSRGDYGYTF	TGTGCCAGCACCTCTCGAGGGGACTATGGCTACACCTTC
TRBJ1-2	TRBD1	TRBV16	-	CASSLTGTGPYGYTF	TGTGCCAGCAGCCTGACCGGGACAGGGCCTTATGGCTACACCTTC
TRBJ2-3	-	TRBV19	-	CASSTVRTDTQYF	TGTGCCAGTAGTACGGTCCGCACAGATACGCAGTATTTT
TRBJ2-2	-	TRBV20-1	many	CSARDRLGGAGELFF	TGCAGTGCTAGAGATCGCTTAGGGGGGGCCGGGGAGCTGTTTTTT
TRBJ1-2	-	TRBV6-1	many	CASSQQGPYGYTF	TGTGCCAGCAGTCAACAGGGCCCCTATGGCTACACCTTC
TRBJ2-7	-	TRBV28	many	CASSGATPSYEQYF	TGTGCCAGCAGTGGGGCGACTCCTTCCTACGAGCAGTACTTC
TRBJ2-4	TRBD2	TRBV5-1	-	CASSLEASGTNIQYF	TGCGCCAGCAGCTTGGAGGCTAGCGGGACAAACATTCAGTACTTC
TRBJ2-7	-	TRBV6-1	-	CASTTEPSYEQYF	TGTGCCAGCACAACAGAACCCTCCTACGAGCAGTACTTC
TRBJ2-3	-	TRBV9	-	CASSVDGLRTDTQYF	TGTGCCAGCAGCGTAGATGGACTGCGCACAGATACGCAGTATTTT
TRBJ1-2	-	TRBV7-2	many	CASSLTVLGYTF	TGTGCCAGCAGCCTCACGGTCCTCGGCTACACCTTC
TRBJ1-2	-	TRBV30	many	CACLNRENYGYTF	TGTGCCTGCCTGAACAGGGAAAACTATGGCTACACCTTC
TRBJ2-5	-	TRBV11-2	many	CASSLSAGAGGTQYF	TGTGCCAGCAGCTTATCTGCGGGGGCCGGGGGGACCCAGTACTTC
TRBJ1-5	-	TRBV20-1	-	CSAKGSYSNQPQHF	TGCAGTGCTAAGGGAAGTTATAGCAATCAGCCCCAGCATTTT
TRBJ1-1	-	TRBV20-1	-	CSASGGIEAFF	TGCAGTGCTAGCGGTGGGATTGAAGCTTTCTTT
TRBJ2-7	-	TRBV20-1	-	CSARVRRREQYF	TGCAGTGCTAGAGTCAGGCGCCGGGAGCAGTACTTC
TRBJ1-2	-	TRBV2	many	CASSVGGGQTVYGYTF	TGTGCCAGCAGTGTAGGAGGTGGACAAACGGTCTATGGCTACACCTTC
TRBJ2-1	-	TRBV5-1	-	CASSFRGSSYNEQFF	TGCGCCAGCAGCTTTAGAGGGAGCTCCTACAATGAGCAGTTCTTC
TRBJ1-6	-	TRBV3-1	-	CASSQGGENNSPLHF	TGTGCCAGCAGCCAGGGGGGGGAGAATAATTCACCCCTCCACTTT
TRBJ1-1	-	TRBV20-1	-	CSARDHIVANTEAFF	TGCAGTGCTAGAGATCATATAGTTGCGAACACTGAAGCTTTCTTT
TRBJ2-5	-	TRBV28	many	CASIAENQETQYF	TGTGCCAGCATAGCGGAAAACCAAGAGACCCAGTACTTC
TRBJ2-7	TRBD1	TRBV30	-	CAWSVTGGFTEQYF	TGTGCCTGGAGTGTAACAGGGGGGTTTACCGAGCAGTACTTC
TRBJ1-2	-	TRBV25-1	many	CASSESLAGRGFGYTF	TGTGCCAGCAGTGAATCCCTGGCAGGGCGAGGGTTTGGCTACACCTTC
TRBJ1-2	-	TRBV5-1	many	CASSLGDRGNPYGYTF	TGCGCCAGCAGCTTGGGGGATCGGGGAAATCCCTATGGCTACACCTTC
TRBJ2-6	TRBD1	TRBV12-3/TRBV12-4	many	CASSFRTGGGSGANVLTF	TGTGCCAGCAGTTTCCGGACAGGGGGTGGCTCTGGGGCCAACGTCCTGACTTTC
TRBJ1-1	-	TRBV9	few	CASSVATSSPEAFF	TGTGCCAGCAGCGTAGCTACGAGTAGTCCTGAAGCTTTCTTT
TRBJ2-5	TRBD2	TRBV13	-	CASSSWTSGSETQYF	TGTGCCAGCAGCTCCTGGACTAGCGGGAGCGAGACCCAGTACTTC
TRBJ1-1	-	TRBV5-1	-	CASSLGRGDGNTEAFF	TGCGCCAGCAGCTTGGGTAGGGGCGACGGAAACACTGAAGCTTTCTTT